The 24 T cell receptor beta chains below all came from one sample that was sequenced in a study of blood T cell repertoires in COVID-19. Assay used: immunoSEQ multiplex PCR; TCRdb lists only in-frame clones, some missing. The repertoire holds 250,000 or so clones, with 85% to 90% as singletons. Source material: PBMCs or T cells enriched from blood (not recorded which). The receptors were gathered from a man aged 35 to 55 who had recovered from COVID-19.

The rearrangement links TRBV2 to TRBJ2-5; 9 nucleotides line up with TRBD2. This CDR3 contains 15 residues. Trimming removed 4 bases from V and 0 bases from J; junction bases left unmatched: 3. The V gene's germline CDR1 is SNHLY and CDR2 FYNNEI. This CDR3 is CASSVERGDQETQYF. The CDR3 nucleotides are TGTGCCAGCAGTGTGGAGCGGGGGGACCAAGAGACCCAGTACTTC.

The chain combines TRBV9 with TRBJ2-7, with 9 bases that match TRBD1. Germline values: CDR1 SGDLS, CDR2 YYNGEE. This CDR3 is built from 14 residues. V lost 2 bases, J lost 5 bases, and 5 bases stayed unmatched. CDR3: CASSVTQGAHEQYF. DNA for the CDR3: TGTGCCAGCAGCGTGACACAGGGGGCCCACGAGCAGTACTTC.

The chain employs TRBV6-5 and TRBJ1-6, with D perhaps TRBD1 (6 bases). The V end lost 7 bases, the J end lost 4 bases, and 11 bases lay between the germline ends. This CDR3 region has 14 residues. Germline CDR1 is MNHEY and CDR2 is SVGAGI. The CDR3 loop is CASTWGPYNSPLHF. Here the CDR3 DNA reads TGTGCCAGCACCTGGGGGCCTTATAATTCACCCCTCCACTTT.

V and J are TRBV19 and TRBJ2-2; TRBD1 might be the D (6 bases). Germline V lookup: CDR1 LNHDA, CDR2 SQIVND (reference sequence). The CDR3 has 13 residues. V lost 2 bases and J 6 bases, leaving 7 bases between the germline ends. CDR3 sequence: CASSIPGAGELFF. CDR3 coding DNA: TGTGCCAGTAGTATACCAGGGGCCGGGGAGCTGTTTTTT.

The rearrangement links TRBV11-2 to TRBJ2-1, with D perhaps matching TRBD1 (5 bases). CDR3 length equals 15 residues. Trimming removed 5 bases from V and 0 bases from J, with 11 bases in between. Germline assignment: CDR1 SGHAT and CDR2 FQNNGV. The CDR3 DNA sequence: TGTGCCAGCAGCGCCCGCAGGGACTCCTACAATGAGCAGTTCTTC. It codes for CASSARRDSYNEQFF.

This CDR3 is CASSEAVARSGNTIYF. The CDR3 DNA reads TGTGCCAGCAGTGAAGCGGTAGCTAGGTCCGGAAACACCATATATTTT. V usage is TRBV6-1 and J usage is TRBJ1-3; the D is unclear. The germline V gene has CDR1 MNHNS and CDR2 SASEGT. V was cut by 0 bases and J by 4 bases, with 13 bases left in between. CDR3 length equals 16 residues.

The rearrangement joins TRBV19 to TRBJ1-2, with D possibly TRBD1 on 6 matching bases. Between the trimmed V and J ends, which lost 6 bases and 7 bases, there was a span of 30 bases. CDR1 LNHDA and CDR2 SQIVND come from the germline V gene (reference sequence). The CDR3 is 18 residues long. CDR3 sequence (DNA): TGTGCCAGTAGCTCAATACAGGGCAGCCGGACTTCTTCGGGTGGCTACACCTTC. It translates to CASSSIQGSRTSSGGYTF.

The genes are TRBV9 and TRBJ2-2, with TRBD1 matching over 9 bases. The CDR3 sequence is 18 residues long. V lost 4 bases, J lost 3 bases, and 13 bases stayed unmatched. Per germline, CDR1 SGDLS and CDR2 YYNGEE. The CDR3, as DNA: TGTGCCAGCAGCCCCACCCCCACGACAGGGGGTTACACCGGGGAGCTGTTTTTT. Amino acid sequence: CASSPTPTTGGYTGELFF.

This chain connects TRBV28 to TRBJ2-7; 7 positions match TRBD1. The ends lost 7 bases at V and 3 bases at J; junction bases unmatched: 12. The CDR3 length is 15 residues. In germline, CDR1 is MDHEN, CDR2 SYDVKM. The CDR3 spells CASNSRDSNFYEQYF. In nucleotides, the CDR3 is TGTGCCAGCAATTCTAGGGACAGCAACTTCTACGAGCAGTACTTC. Combining the CDR3 with reference TRBV28 and TRBJ2-7 gives the whole variable domain DVKVTQSSRYLVKRTGEKVFLECVQDMDHENMFWYRQDPGLGLRLIYFSYDVKMKEKGDIPEGYSVSREKKERFSLILESASTNQTSMYLCASNSRDSNFYEQYFGPGTRLTVT.

This clone was recorded only once. The V and J genes are TRBV5-1 and TRBJ2-5; 12 bases are shared with TRBD2. Germline CDR1 reads SGHRS; CDR2 reads YFSETQ. The J segment lost 2 bases and the V segment lost 4 bases, leaving 6 bases of the junction unmatched. The CDR3 has 16 residues. The CDR3 DNA reads as TGCGCCAGCAGCGCCGGACTAGCGGGGCAACAAGAGACCCAGTACTTC. Protein product: CASSAGLAGQQETQYF.

The gene calls are TRBV5-1 and TRBJ2-3, with 8 bases matching TRBD1. This CDR3 is 15 amino acids long. Unmatched junction bases numbered 2, after V lost 0 bases and J lost 2 bases. Germline V CDR1 and CDR2: SGHRS, YFSETQ. This CDR3 is CASSLEGQVTDTQYF. CDR3 DNA: TGCGCCAGCAGCTTGGAGGGACAGGTCACAGATACGCAGTATTTT.

This sequence joins TRBV5-1 and TRBJ2-3; the D gene is possibly TRBD2 (6 bases). CDR3 length: 15 amino acids. Germline assignment: CDR1 SGHRS and CDR2 YFSETQ. The V end lost 2 bases, the J end lost 1 base, and 11 bases lay between the germline ends. CDR3 amino acids: CASSFFGSRTDTQYF. In nucleotides, the CDR3 is TGCGCCAGCAGCTTCTTCGGGAGTCGCACAGATACGCAGTATTTT.

This clone was picked up a small number of times. The rearrangement joins TRBV6-5 to TRBJ1-2; 7 nucleotides agree with TRBD1. CDR1 and CDR2 from the germline V gene are MNHEY and SVGAGI. The CDR3 length is 14 residues. V trimming: 6 bases; J trimming: 1 base; junction bases outside the gene matches: 5. Written as DNA, the CDR3 is TGTGCCAGCAGGGACCGGGACAGTAACTATGGCTACACCTTC. Translating it yields CASRDRDSNYGYTF.

The genes are TRBV5-6 and TRBJ1-5, with a weak D call TRBD1 (5 bases). V dropped 3 bases and J dropped 11 bases, with 15 bases sitting between them. Germline CDR1 SGHDT, CDR2 YYEEEE. CDR3 size: 13 residues. The chain's CDR3 is CASSSTERGTQHF. CDR3 DNA: TGTGCCAGCAGCTCCACTGAAAGGGGAACCCAGCATTTT.

The chain links TRBV19 to TRBJ2-2; 8 nucleotides match TRBD1. Trimming took 1 base from V and 3 from J; bases not matched to a gene: 4. Germline values: CDR1 LNHDA, CDR2 SQIVND (reference sequence). The CDR3 has 16 residues. The CDR3 here is CASSIVPGGDTGELFF. The CDR3 DNA reads TGTGCCAGTAGTATAGTCCCAGGGGGCGACACCGGGGAGCTGTTTTTT.

J is TRBJ1-1 and V is TRBV7-2, with TRBD1 as a possible D gene (6 bases). The CDR3 is 14 residues long. Per the germline V gene, CDR1 is SGHTA and CDR2 is FQGNSA. Between the trimmed V and J ends, which lost 4 bases and 4 bases, there was a span of 13 bases. For the CDR3, the DNA is TGTGCCAGCAGCTCTAGCGGGGGCGGCACTGAAGCTTTCTTT. It encodes CASSSSGGGTEAFF.

The J gene is TRBJ1-1, the V gene TRBV28, with D perhaps TRBD1 (5 bases). Per the germline V gene, CDR1 is MDHEN and CDR2 is SYDVKM. The CDR3 loop spans 13 amino acids. V lost 8 bases and J lost 11, with 21 bases in between. The CDR3 loop is CASSNRGPDVAFF. CDR3 nucleotide sequence: TGTGCCAGCTCGAATAGGGGCCCGGACGTTGCTTTCTTT.

The CDR3 loop reads CASSFGGTAYTEAFF. The CDR3 coding sequence is TGTGCCAGCAGTTTTGGGGGGACCGCATACACTGAAGCTTTCTTT. The V gene is TRBV27, the J gene TRBJ1-1, with a weak D call TRBD1 (5 bases). Germline V lookup: CDR1 MNHEY, CDR2 SMNVEV (reference sequence). V lost 3 bases, J lost 3 bases, and 14 bases lay in between. The CDR3 loop spans 15 amino acids.

On this clone itself: Other DNA variants within this sample encode the same CDR3. The chain links TRBV30 to TRBJ1-6; TRBD1 agrees at 9 bases. CDR3 length: 14 residues. The germline V gene encodes CDR1 GTSNPN and CDR2 SVGIG (reference sequence). Trimming removed 3 bases from V and 7 bases from J; junction bases left unmatched: 4. The CDR3 region is CAWSAGQGNSPLHF. CDR3 DNA: TGTGCCTGGAGCGCGGGACAGGGAAATTCACCCCTCCACTTT.

This clone is a singleton in its sample. The chain has TRBV2 and TRBJ2-3; D not resolved. V lost 7 bases and J 1 base, leaving 6 bases between the germline ends. This CDR3 is 12 amino acids long. The germline V gene has CDR1 SNHLY and CDR2 FYNNEI. The CDR3 coding sequence is TGTGCCAGCACCCAGGGCACAGATACGCAGTATTTT. Its translation is CASTQGTDTQYF.

This rearrangement joins TRBV28 to TRBJ2-3, with TRBD2 identical over 14 bases. This CDR3 is built from 17 residues. CDR1 MDHEN and CDR2 SYDVKM come from the germline V gene. V dropped 10 bases and J dropped 0; count of bases not matched to a gene: 9. This CDR3 is CATVRTSGRISTDTQYF. The CDR3 coding sequence is TGTGCCACCGTAAGGACTAGCGGGAGGATCAGCACAGATACGCAGTATTTT. Looking up the rest from reference TRBV28 and TRBJ2-3 gives the full variable domain: DVKVTQSSRYLVKRTGEKVFLECVQDMDHENMFWYRQDPGLGLRLIYFSYDVKMKEKGDIPEGYSVSREKKERFSLILESASTNQTSMYLCATVRTSGRISTDTQYFGPGTRLTVL.

This clone has a single count. The chain joins TRBV5-1 to TRBJ1-4, with D possibly TRBD1 on 6 matching bases. Germline CDR1 SGHRS, CDR2 YFSETQ. The V gene lost 3 bases and the J gene lost 3 bases, with 12 bases spanning the gap. This CDR3 contains 15 residues. The CDR3 DNA is TGCGCCAGCAGCTCCGCCAGGGGATCTAATGAAAAACTGTTTTTT. Amino acid sequence: CASSSARGSNEKLFF.

V is TRBV11-2 and J is TRBJ2-5; 9 positions match TRBD2. Germline trimming cut 1 base from V and 2 bases from J; bases unmatched to any gene: 2. The CDR3 runs 15 residues. CDR1 is SGHAT and CDR2 is FQNNGV in the germline V gene. CDR3 nucleotides: TGTGCCAGCAGCTTAGGCCTAGCGGGACAAGAGACCCAGTACTTC. Translating it yields CASSLGLAGQETQYF.

The V gene is TRBV11-1, the J gene TRBJ2-1; 8 positions match TRBD2. The CDR3 extends over 15 amino acids. The germline CDR1 and CDR2 sequences are SGHAT and FQDESV (reference sequence). The ends lost 5 bases at V and 0 bases at J; junction bases unmatched: 3. The CDR3 bases are TGTGCCAGCAGCCCGGGGACTAGCTCCTACAATGAGCAGTTCTTC. Translation: CASSPGTSSYNEQFF.